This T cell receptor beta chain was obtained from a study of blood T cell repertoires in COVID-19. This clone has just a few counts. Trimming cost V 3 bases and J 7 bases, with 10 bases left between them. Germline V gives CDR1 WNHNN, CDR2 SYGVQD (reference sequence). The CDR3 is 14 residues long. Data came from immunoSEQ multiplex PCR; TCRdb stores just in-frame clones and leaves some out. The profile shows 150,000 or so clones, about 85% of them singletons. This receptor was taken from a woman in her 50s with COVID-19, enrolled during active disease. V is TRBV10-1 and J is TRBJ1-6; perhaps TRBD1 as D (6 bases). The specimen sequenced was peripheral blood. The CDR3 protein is CASSEGGVNSPLHF. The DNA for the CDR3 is TGCGCCAGCAGTGAAGGGGGTGTGAATTCACCCCTCCACTTT.